This T cell receptor (beta chain) comes out of a study of Tregs in tolerant kidney transplant recipients. This CDR3 region has 15 residues. Trimming shortened V by 0 bases and J by 0 bases, and 9 bases separated the two germline ends. The germline gives CDR1 LNHDA, CDR2 SQIVND (reference sequence). TCRdb's copy holds only in-frame clones and misses some; the assay was immunoSEQ multiplex PCR. Of some 71,000 clones in the sample, roughly nine tenths were seen once. The input for sequencing was CD4+ T cells from blood, taken before the transplant. The rearrangement uses TRBV19 and TRBJ2-7, with D tentatively TRBD2 (7 bases). This TCR came from a human donor who received a combined kidney and bone marrow transplant. The CDR3 reads CASSIEGGASYEQYF. The CDR3 DNA reads TGTGCCAGTAGTATAGAGGGGGGGGCCTCCTACGAGCAGTACTTC.